These T cell receptor beta chains were read from a single sample in a study of blood T cell repertoires in COVID-19. Clones were read by immunoSEQ multiplex PCR, and TCRdb kept only the in-frame ones, dropping some. The sample includes approximately 310,000 clones, around 85% seen only once; the top ten take about 2%. Material for sequencing was PBMCs or T cells enriched from blood (not recorded which). Receptors were obtained from a woman aged 25 to 39 who had been exposed to COVID-19. The CDR3 runs from the conserved cysteine through the conserved F or W. The order of the fields is J gene, D gene, V gene, clone size, CDR3 protein, CDR3 DNA. A D gene is named only where the DNA matches it firmly. Where a row states a size, it is once, few, many or the class of an expanded clone; other rows omit it.

j_call: TRBJ1-6; d_call: -; v_call: TRBV12-3/TRBV12-4; clone_size: once; cdr3_aa: CASSLRISPLHF; cdr3_nt: TGTGCCAGCAGTTTGCGGATTTCACCCCTCCACTTT
j_call: TRBJ1-2; d_call: TRBD1; v_call: TRBV4-1; clone_size: -; cdr3_aa: CASSLPGQGADGYTF; cdr3_nt: TGCGCCAGCAGCCTGCCGGGACAGGGGGCTGACGGCTACACCTTC
j_call: TRBJ1-5; d_call: TRBD1; v_call: TRBV19; clone_size: few; cdr3_aa: CASSMTGRRPQHF; cdr3_nt: TGTGCCAGTAGTATGACAGGGAGACGGCCCCAGCATTTT
j_call: TRBJ2-1; d_call: -; v_call: TRBV3-1/TRBV3-2; clone_size: once; cdr3_aa: CASSQDSPSYNEQFF; cdr3_nt: TGTGCCAGCAGCCAAGATAGTCCCTCCTACAATGAGCAGTTCTTC
j_call: TRBJ2-3; d_call: -; v_call: TRBV28; clone_size: -; cdr3_aa: CASSWGYNTQYF; cdr3_nt: TGTGCCAGCAGTTGGGGCTACAATACGCAGTATTTT
j_call: TRBJ2-3; d_call: TRBD2; v_call: TRBV19; clone_size: -; cdr3_aa: CASAFVTSGVLDTQYF; cdr3_nt: TGTGCCAGTGCCTTCGTCACTAGCGGGGTGTTGGATACGCAGTATTTT
j_call: TRBJ2-7; d_call: TRBD1; v_call: TRBV7-9; clone_size: -; cdr3_aa: CASSLAVGQGYF; cdr3_nt: TGTGCCAGCAGCTTGGCTGTGGGACAGGGATACTTC
j_call: TRBJ2-5; d_call: -; v_call: TRBV5-6; clone_size: -; cdr3_aa: CASSLPGGRETQYF; cdr3_nt: TGTGCCAGCAGCTTGCCAGGAGGAAGAGAGACCCAGTACTTC
j_call: TRBJ1-3; d_call: -; v_call: TRBV9; clone_size: once; cdr3_aa: CASSVGVSGNTIYF; cdr3_nt: TGTGCCAGCAGCGTAGGAGTTAGTGGAAACACCATATATTTT
j_call: TRBJ2-1; d_call: -; v_call: TRBV4-1; clone_size: -; cdr3_aa: CASSQDLNGLRYNEQFF; cdr3_nt: TGCGCCAGCAGCCAAGATCTCAACGGGTTGAGGTACAATGAGCAGTTCTTC
j_call: TRBJ2-3; d_call: TRBD2; v_call: TRBV25-1; clone_size: -; cdr3_aa: CASSESTGGLSTDTQYF; cdr3_nt: TGTGCCAGCAGTGAATCGACGGGGGGGCTCTCAACAGATACGCAGTATTTT
j_call: TRBJ2-5; d_call: -; v_call: TRBV28; clone_size: -; cdr3_aa: CASNSGTIQETQYF; cdr3_nt: TGTGCCAGCAACTCCGGGACAATCCAAGAGACCCAGTACTTC
j_call: TRBJ2-5; d_call: TRBD1; v_call: TRBV29-1; clone_size: once; cdr3_aa: CSVPGQSQETQYF; cdr3_nt: TGCAGCGTTCCGGGACAGAGCCAAGAGACCCAGTACTTC
j_call: TRBJ1-2; d_call: TRBD1; v_call: TRBV6-5; clone_size: once; cdr3_aa: CASSYEQGAYGYTF; cdr3_nt: TGTGCCAGCAGTTACGAGCAGGGGGCGTATGGCTACACCTTC
j_call: TRBJ2-3; d_call: TRBD2; v_call: TRBV27; clone_size: -; cdr3_aa: CASSLGLAGGNTDTQYF; cdr3_nt: TGTGCCAGCAGTTTGGGACTAGCGGGAGGCAACACAGATACGCAGTATTTT
j_call: TRBJ1-2; d_call: TRBD1; v_call: TRBV28; clone_size: few; cdr3_aa: CASSSGQGAEGSGYTF; cdr3_nt: TGTGCCAGCAGTTCGGGACAGGGGGCCGAAGGGAGCGGCTACACCTTC
j_call: TRBJ2-2; d_call: TRBD2; v_call: TRBV19; clone_size: -; cdr3_aa: CASSILTSGRATEYTGELFF; cdr3_nt: TGTGCCAGTAGTATCCTGACTAGCGGGAGGGCCACGGAGTACACCGGGGAGCTGTTTTTT
j_call: TRBJ2-2; d_call: -; v_call: TRBV4-2; clone_size: -; cdr3_aa: CASSQDRGKLAGELFF; cdr3_nt: TGTGCCAGCAGCCAAGATAGGGGGAAATTGGCCGGGGAGCTGTTTTTT
j_call: TRBJ2-5; d_call: -; v_call: TRBV12-3/TRBV12-4; clone_size: -; cdr3_aa: CASRGGLETQYF; cdr3_nt: TGTGCCAGCAGAGGGGGTTTGGAGACCCAGTACTTC
j_call: TRBJ2-1; d_call: -; v_call: TRBV11-3; clone_size: -; cdr3_aa: CASSLVRTNEQFF; cdr3_nt: TGTGCCAGCAGCTTAGTCCGGACTAATGAGCAGTTCTTC
j_call: TRBJ1-1; d_call: TRBD1; v_call: TRBV2; clone_size: -; cdr3_aa: CASSGIRGRDGLNTEAFF; cdr3_nt: TGTGCCAGCAGTGGGATCAGGGGGCGTGATGGTCTGAACACTGAAGCTTTCTTT
j_call: TRBJ2-7; d_call: TRBD2; v_call: TRBV18; clone_size: -; cdr3_aa: CASSPGLAGAYEQYF; cdr3_nt: TGTGCCAGCTCACCCGGACTAGCGGGGGCCTACGAGCAGTACTTC
j_call: TRBJ2-3; d_call: -; v_call: TRBV19; clone_size: -; cdr3_aa: CASSPFRGGGTDTQYF; cdr3_nt: TGTGCCAGTAGTCCCTTCAGGGGCGGCGGCACAGATACGCAGTATTTT
j_call: TRBJ2-5; d_call: -; v_call: TRBV3-1/TRBV3-2; clone_size: -; cdr3_aa: CASSQVPEGTKTQYF; cdr3_nt: TGTGCCAGCAGCCAAGTTCCGGAGGGGACGAAGACCCAGTACTTC
j_call: TRBJ1-1; d_call: -; v_call: TRBV7-9; clone_size: -; cdr3_aa: CASSSDRNTEAFF; cdr3_nt: TGTGCCAGCAGCTCCGACAGGAACACTGAAGCTTTCTTT
j_call: TRBJ2-1; d_call: TRBD2; v_call: TRBV4-1; clone_size: -; cdr3_aa: CASSQGGGLGGEQFF; cdr3_nt: TGCGCCAGCAGCCAAGGGGGAGGGCTGGGGGGTGAGCAGTTCTTC
j_call: TRBJ2-7; d_call: TRBD2; v_call: TRBV11-2; clone_size: -; cdr3_aa: CASSWTSGGSYEQYF; cdr3_nt: TGTGCCAGCAGCTGGACTAGCGGGGGGTCCTACGAGCAGTACTTC
j_call: TRBJ2-1; d_call: -; v_call: TRBV10-1; clone_size: -; cdr3_aa: CASSDRYEQFF; cdr3_nt: TGCGCCAGCAGTGACAGATATGAGCAGTTCTTC
j_call: TRBJ2-7; d_call: TRBD2; v_call: TRBV2; clone_size: -; cdr3_aa: CASSERLAGEQYF; cdr3_nt: TGTGCCAGCAGTGAACGACTAGCGGGGGAGCAGTACTTC
j_call: TRBJ2-2; d_call: -; v_call: TRBV10-3; clone_size: -; cdr3_aa: CAIRSTQGTGELFF; cdr3_nt: TGTGCCATCAGAAGTACACAGGGCACCGGGGAGCTGTTTTTT
j_call: TRBJ1-1; d_call: -; v_call: TRBV6-5; clone_size: many; cdr3_aa: CASSPDLWNTEAFF; cdr3_nt: TGTGCCAGCAGCCCAGACTTGTGGAACACTGAAGCTTTCTTT
j_call: TRBJ2-5; d_call: TRBD2; v_call: TRBV10-3; clone_size: -; cdr3_aa: CAISEPSGTRKTQYF; cdr3_nt: TGTGCCATCAGTGAGCCAAGCGGGACTAGAAAGACCCAGTACTTC
j_call: TRBJ2-5; d_call: TRBD1; v_call: TRBV7-8; clone_size: -; cdr3_aa: CASSRDRVGETQYF; cdr3_nt: TGTGCCAGCAGCCGGGACAGGGTGGGGGAGACCCAGTACTTC
j_call: TRBJ2-5; d_call: -; v_call: TRBV20-1; clone_size: -; cdr3_aa: CSASSTGPGQETQYF; cdr3_nt: TGCAGTGCTAGTTCAACAGGGCCGGGACAAGAGACCCAGTACTTC
j_call: TRBJ1-1; d_call: -; v_call: TRBV29-1; clone_size: -; cdr3_aa: CSVPGNTEAFF; cdr3_nt: TGCAGCGTTCCAGGGAATACTGAAGCTTTCTTT
j_call: TRBJ2-3; d_call: TRBD1; v_call: TRBV5-1; clone_size: -; cdr3_aa: CASGQGTSTDTQYF; cdr3_nt: TGCGCCAGCGGACAGGGGACTAGCACAGATACGCAGTATTTT
j_call: TRBJ1-2; d_call: TRBD1; v_call: TRBV24-1; clone_size: -; cdr3_aa: CATSDTGQGSYGYTF; cdr3_nt: TGTGCCACCAGTGATACGGGACAGGGATCCTATGGCTACACCTTC
j_call: TRBJ2-1; d_call: -; v_call: TRBV10-3; clone_size: -; cdr3_aa: CAISEIWGRGQGNEQFF; cdr3_nt: TGTGCCATCAGTGAAATTTGGGGGCGAGGGCAGGGCAATGAGCAGTTCTTC
j_call: TRBJ2-3; d_call: TRBD2; v_call: TRBV9; clone_size: -; cdr3_aa: CASSPMTSGADTQYF; cdr3_nt: TGTGCCAGCAGCCCTATGACTAGCGGGGCGGATACGCAGTATTTT
j_call: TRBJ1-5; d_call: -; v_call: TRBV2; clone_size: -; cdr3_aa: CASSAGHSGHQPQHF; cdr3_nt: TGTGCCAGCAGCGCTGGACATTCCGGGCATCAGCCCCAGCATTTT
j_call: TRBJ2-7; d_call: TRBD1; v_call: TRBV27; clone_size: once; cdr3_aa: CASSLEGATPYEQYF; cdr3_nt: TGTGCCAGCAGTTTAGAGGGGGCTACCCCCTACGAGCAGTACTTC
j_call: TRBJ2-7; d_call: TRBD2; v_call: TRBV9; clone_size: -; cdr3_aa: CASSVGASGGPITYEQYF; cdr3_nt: TGTGCCAGCAGCGTAGGGGCTAGCGGGGGGCCTATAACCTACGAGCAGTACTTC
j_call: TRBJ1-1; d_call: -; v_call: TRBV5-1; clone_size: -; cdr3_aa: CASSFEGNTEAFF; cdr3_nt: TGCGCCAGCAGCTTTGAGGGGAACACTGAAGCTTTCTTT
j_call: TRBJ1-5; d_call: -; v_call: TRBV6-5; clone_size: -; cdr3_aa: CASTAGGNQPQHF; cdr3_nt: TGTGCCAGCACCGCAGGGGGCAATCAGCCCCAGCATTTT
j_call: TRBJ2-1; d_call: -; v_call: TRBV14; clone_size: -; cdr3_aa: CASSQVFEQFF; cdr3_nt: TGTGCCAGCAGCCAAGTCTTTGAGCAGTTCTTC
j_call: TRBJ1-6; d_call: TRBD1; v_call: TRBV12-3/TRBV12-4; clone_size: -; cdr3_aa: CASSSPPGQVPIF; cdr3_nt: TGTGCCAGCAGTTCGCCTCCGGGACAGGTGCCCATTTTT
j_call: TRBJ1-4; d_call: -; v_call: TRBV10-3; clone_size: -; cdr3_aa: CAISEDNPRPVGHPNEKLFF; cdr3_nt: TGTGCCATCAGTGAGGACAACCCGAGACCCGTTGGGCATCCTAATGAAAAACTGTTTTTT
j_call: TRBJ2-5; d_call: TRBD1; v_call: TRBV11-3; clone_size: once; cdr3_aa: CASSSDEVRQGLRETQYF; cdr3_nt: TGTGCCAGCAGCTCCGACGAGGTAAGACAGGGTTTGCGAGAGACCCAGTACTTC
j_call: TRBJ1-5; d_call: -; v_call: TRBV19; clone_size: -; cdr3_aa: CASSIIGGGNQPQHF; cdr3_nt: TGTGCCAGTAGTATAATCGGGGGGGGAAATCAGCCCCAGCATTTT
j_call: TRBJ2-3; d_call: -; v_call: TRBV27; clone_size: -; cdr3_aa: CASRVTQGFGDTQYF; cdr3_nt: TGTGCCAGCAGAGTCACACAGGGCTTCGGAGATACGCAGTATTTT
j_call: TRBJ1-3; d_call: TRBD1; v_call: TRBV7-2; clone_size: -; cdr3_aa: CASSGTGGSGNTIYF; cdr3_nt: TGTGCCAGCAGCGGGACAGGGGGCTCTGGAAACACCATATATTTT